This T cell receptor (beta chain) appears in the sequencing data of a study of blood T cell repertoires in COVID-19. Study-wide background: Nucleic acid was either cDNA or gDNA, and it came from T cells, B-cell-depleted T cells, or PBMCs.

The CDR3 is made up of 14 amino acids. V lost 4 bases and J 13 bases, leaving 22 bases between the germline ends. Germline V gene lookup returns CDR1 SNHLY and CDR2 FYNNEI. The authors' processing: From reference gene primer amplification, estimates of nucleated cell counts were derived. Libraries were prepared by immunoSEQ multiplex PCR; TCRdb keeps only in-frame clonotypes and omits some of them. Clone size and V and J calls were adopted from that table, with D and trimming inferred from the DNA. Of about 55,000 clones listed, 87% are singletons. Sequencing input: peripheral blood. This clonotype originated in a man in his forties with COVID-19, enrolled during active disease. The genes are TRBV2 and TRBJ1-2; a possible D gene is TRBD1 (6 bases). CDR3: CASSATGTKEIGTF. The DNA of the CDR3 is TGTGCCAGCAGTGCAACCGGGACAAAGGAAATAGGCACCTTC.